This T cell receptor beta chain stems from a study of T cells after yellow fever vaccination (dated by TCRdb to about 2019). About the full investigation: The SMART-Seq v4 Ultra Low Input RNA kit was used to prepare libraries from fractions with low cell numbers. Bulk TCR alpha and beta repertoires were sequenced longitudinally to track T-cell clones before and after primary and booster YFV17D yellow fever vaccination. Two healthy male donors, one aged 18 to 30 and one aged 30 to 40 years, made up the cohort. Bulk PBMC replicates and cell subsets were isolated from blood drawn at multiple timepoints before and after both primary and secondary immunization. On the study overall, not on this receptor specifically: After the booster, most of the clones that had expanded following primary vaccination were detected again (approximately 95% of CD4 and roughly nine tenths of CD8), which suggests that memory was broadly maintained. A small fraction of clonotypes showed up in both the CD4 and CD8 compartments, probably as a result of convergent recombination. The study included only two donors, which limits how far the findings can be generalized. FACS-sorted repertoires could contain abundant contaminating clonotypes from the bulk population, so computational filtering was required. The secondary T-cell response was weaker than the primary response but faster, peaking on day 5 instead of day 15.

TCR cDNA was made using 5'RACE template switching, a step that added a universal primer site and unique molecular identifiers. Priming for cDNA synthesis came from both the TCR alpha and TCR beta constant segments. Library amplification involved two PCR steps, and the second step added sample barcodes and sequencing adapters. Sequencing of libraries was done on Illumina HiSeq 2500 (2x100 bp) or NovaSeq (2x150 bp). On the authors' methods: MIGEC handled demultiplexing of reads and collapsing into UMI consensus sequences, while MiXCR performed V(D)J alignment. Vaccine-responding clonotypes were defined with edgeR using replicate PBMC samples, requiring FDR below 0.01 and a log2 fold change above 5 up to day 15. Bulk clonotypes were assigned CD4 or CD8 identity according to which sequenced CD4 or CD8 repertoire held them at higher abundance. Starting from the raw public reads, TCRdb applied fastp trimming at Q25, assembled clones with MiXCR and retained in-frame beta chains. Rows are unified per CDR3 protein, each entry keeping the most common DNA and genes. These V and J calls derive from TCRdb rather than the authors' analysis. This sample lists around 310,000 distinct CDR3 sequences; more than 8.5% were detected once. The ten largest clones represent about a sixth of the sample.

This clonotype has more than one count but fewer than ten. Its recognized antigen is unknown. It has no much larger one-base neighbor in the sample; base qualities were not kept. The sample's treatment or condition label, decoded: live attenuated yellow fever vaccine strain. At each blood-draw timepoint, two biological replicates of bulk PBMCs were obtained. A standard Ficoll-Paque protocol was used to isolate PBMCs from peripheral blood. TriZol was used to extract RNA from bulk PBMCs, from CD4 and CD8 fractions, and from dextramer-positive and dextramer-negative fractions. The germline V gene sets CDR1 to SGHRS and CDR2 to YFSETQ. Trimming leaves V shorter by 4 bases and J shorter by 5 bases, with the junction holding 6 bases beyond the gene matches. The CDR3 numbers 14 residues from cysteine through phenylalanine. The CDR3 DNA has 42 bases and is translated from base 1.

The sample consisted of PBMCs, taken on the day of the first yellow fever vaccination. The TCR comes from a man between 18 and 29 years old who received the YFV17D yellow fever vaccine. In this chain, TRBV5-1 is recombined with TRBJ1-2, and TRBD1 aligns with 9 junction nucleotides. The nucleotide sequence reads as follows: TGCGCCAGCAGCGTAGGGACAGGGTATTATGGCTACACCTTC. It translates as CASSVGTGYYGYTF.